This record looks at one T cell receptor beta chain sequence and its context. Antigen: not known. CDR1 is SEHNR and CDR2 is FQNEAQ in the germline V gene (reference sequence). V was trimmed by 5 bases and J by 5 bases, leaving 12 bases between them. The CDR3 consists of 13 residues. The naive CD8 population came from CD45RO-negative cells selected for CCR7, without terminally differentiated effector memory CD45RA+ cells. Per the study methods: Junction-only sequences produced by ImmunoSEQ had no quality scores, so filtering differed. The method was immunoSEQ multiplex PCR; TCRdb's version includes in-frame clones alone and lacks a portion of them. The DNA was the basis for D and trimming; V, J and clone size are from that table. Among 2 million to 2.5 million clones listed, about 95% were seen once. This sample was taken from a study of shared clonotypes between healthy human individuals. Whole-study results and caveats: Relative to memory subsets, naive subsets generally showed larger estimated richness.

The gene calls are TRBV7-9 and TRBJ2-5; tentatively, D is TRBD1 (5 bases). The specimen was naive CD8+ T cells sorted from blood. The receptor was derived from a man aged 18 to 35 in good health. The CDR3 coding sequence is TGTGCCAGCAGCCCAGGGAATTGGGAGACCCAGTACTTC. It yields the protein CASSPGNWETQYF. Supplemented by reference TRBV7-9 and TRBJ2-5, the full variable domain reads DTGVSQNPRHKITKRGQNVTFRCDPISEHNRLYWYRQTLGQGPEFLTYFQNEAQLEKSRLLSDRFSAERPKGSFSTLEIQRTEQGDSAMYLCASSPGNWETQYFGPGTRLLVL.